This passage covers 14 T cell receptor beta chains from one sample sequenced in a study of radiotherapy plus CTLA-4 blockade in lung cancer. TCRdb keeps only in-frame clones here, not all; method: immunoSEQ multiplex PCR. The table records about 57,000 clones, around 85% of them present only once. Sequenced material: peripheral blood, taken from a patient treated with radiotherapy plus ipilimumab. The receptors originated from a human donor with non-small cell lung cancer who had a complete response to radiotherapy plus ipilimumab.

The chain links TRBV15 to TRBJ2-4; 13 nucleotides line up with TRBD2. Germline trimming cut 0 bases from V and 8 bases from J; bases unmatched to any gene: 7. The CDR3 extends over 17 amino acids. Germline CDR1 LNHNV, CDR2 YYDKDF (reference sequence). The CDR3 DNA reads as TGTGCCACCAGCAGAGACACTAGCGGGAGGGCCGGGGACATTCAGTACTTC. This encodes CATSRDTSGRAGDIQYF.

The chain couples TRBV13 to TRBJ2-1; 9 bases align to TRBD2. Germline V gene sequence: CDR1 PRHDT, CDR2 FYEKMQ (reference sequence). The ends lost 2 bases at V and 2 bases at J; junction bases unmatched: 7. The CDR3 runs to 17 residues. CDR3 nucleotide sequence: TGTGCCAGCAGCTTACTAACCGGGACTAGCACCTACAATGAGCAGTTCTTC. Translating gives CASSLLTGTSTYNEQFF.

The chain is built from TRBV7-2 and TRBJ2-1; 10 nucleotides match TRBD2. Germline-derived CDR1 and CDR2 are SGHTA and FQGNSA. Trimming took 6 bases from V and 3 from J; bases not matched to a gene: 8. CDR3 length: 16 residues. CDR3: CASRRLAGAVYNEQFF. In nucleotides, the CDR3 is TGTGCCAGCAGAAGGCTAGCGGGAGCGGTCTACAATGAGCAGTTCTTC. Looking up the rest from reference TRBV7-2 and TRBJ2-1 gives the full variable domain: GAGVSQSPSNKVTEKGKDVELRCDPISGHTALYWYRQSLGQGLEFLIYFQGNSAPDKSGLPSDRFSAERTGGSVSTLTIQRTQQEDSAVYLCASRRLAGAVYNEQFFGPGTRLTVL.

The CDR3 nucleotides are TGTGCCAGCAGCCTGGCTAGCCTTGACCTTGTTTCCTCCTACAATGAGCAGTTCTTC. Encoded protein: CASSLASLDLVSSYNEQFF. This chain uses TRBV7-9 with TRBJ2-1; D is perhaps TRBD2 (5 bases). This CDR3 has 19 amino acids. V was pared by 5 bases and J by 0 bases, with 23 bases between. Germline lookup yields CDR1 SEHNR and CDR2 FQNEAQ (reference sequence).

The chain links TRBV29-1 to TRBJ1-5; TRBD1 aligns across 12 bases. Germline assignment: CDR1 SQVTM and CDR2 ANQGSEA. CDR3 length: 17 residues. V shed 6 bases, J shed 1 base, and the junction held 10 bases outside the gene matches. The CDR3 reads CSVILGTGGWSNQPQHF. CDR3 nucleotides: TGCAGCGTCATACTCGGGACAGGGGGCTGGAGCAATCAGCCCCAGCATTTT.

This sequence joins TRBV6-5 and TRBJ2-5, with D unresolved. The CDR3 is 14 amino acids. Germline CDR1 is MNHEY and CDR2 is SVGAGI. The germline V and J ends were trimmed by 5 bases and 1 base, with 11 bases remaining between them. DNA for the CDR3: TGTGCCAGCAGTAACCGACAAGCCCAAGAGACCCAGTACTTC. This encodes CASSNRQAQETQYF.

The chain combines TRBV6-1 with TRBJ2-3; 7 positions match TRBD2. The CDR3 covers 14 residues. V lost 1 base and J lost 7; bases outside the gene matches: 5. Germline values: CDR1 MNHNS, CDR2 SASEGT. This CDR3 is CASSEGGGPNTQYF. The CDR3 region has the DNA TGTGCCAGCAGTGAAGGGGGAGGGCCGAATACGCAGTATTTT.

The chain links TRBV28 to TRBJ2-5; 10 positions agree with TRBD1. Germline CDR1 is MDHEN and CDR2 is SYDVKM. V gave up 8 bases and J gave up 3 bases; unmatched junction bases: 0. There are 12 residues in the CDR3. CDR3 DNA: TGTGCCAGCGGGACAGGGGAAGAGACCCAGTACTTC. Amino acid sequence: CASGTGEETQYF.

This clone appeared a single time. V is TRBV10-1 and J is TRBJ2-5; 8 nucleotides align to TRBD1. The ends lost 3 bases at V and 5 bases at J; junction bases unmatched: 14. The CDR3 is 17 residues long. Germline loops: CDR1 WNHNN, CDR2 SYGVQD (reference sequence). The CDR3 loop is CASSDGGDRGGGETQYF. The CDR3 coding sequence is TGCGCCAGCAGTGACGGGGGAGACAGGGGAGGTGGGGAGACCCAGTACTTC.

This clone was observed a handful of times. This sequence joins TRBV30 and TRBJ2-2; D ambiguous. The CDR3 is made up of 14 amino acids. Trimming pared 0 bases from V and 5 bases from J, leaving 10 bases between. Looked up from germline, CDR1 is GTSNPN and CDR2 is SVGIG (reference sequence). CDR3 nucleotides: TGTGCCTGGAGTGTCGACTTTGGGACCGGGGAGCTGTTTTTT. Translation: CAWSVDFGTGELFF. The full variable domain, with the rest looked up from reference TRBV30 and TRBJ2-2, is SQTIHQWPATLVQPVGSPLSLECTVEGTSNPNLYWYRQAAGRGLQLLFYSVGIGQISSEVPQNLSASRPQDRQFILSSKKLLLSDSGFYLCAWSVDFGTGELFFGEGSRLTVL.

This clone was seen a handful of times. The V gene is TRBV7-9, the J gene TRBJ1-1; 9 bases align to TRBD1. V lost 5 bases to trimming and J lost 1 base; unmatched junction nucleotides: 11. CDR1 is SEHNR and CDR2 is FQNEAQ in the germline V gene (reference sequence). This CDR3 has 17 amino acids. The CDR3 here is CASSRTGGELKNTEAFF. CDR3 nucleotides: TGTGCCAGCAGCCGTACAGGGGGCGAGCTGAAGAACACTGAAGCTTTCTTT.

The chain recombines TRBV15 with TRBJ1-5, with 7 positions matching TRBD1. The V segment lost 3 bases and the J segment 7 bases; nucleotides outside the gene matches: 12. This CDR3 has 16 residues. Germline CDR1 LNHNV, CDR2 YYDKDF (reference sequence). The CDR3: CATSSHRGQGGQPQHF. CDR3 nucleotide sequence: TGTGCCACCAGCAGCCATAGGGGGCAAGGAGGGCAGCCCCAGCATTTT.

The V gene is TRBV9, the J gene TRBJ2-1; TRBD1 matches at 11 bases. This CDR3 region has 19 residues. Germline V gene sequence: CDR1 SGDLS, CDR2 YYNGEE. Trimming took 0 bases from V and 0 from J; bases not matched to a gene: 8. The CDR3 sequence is CASSVGGTGGTRSYNEQFF. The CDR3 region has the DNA TGTGCCAGCAGCGTAGGAGGGACAGGGGGTACTCGCTCCTACAATGAGCAGTTCTTC.

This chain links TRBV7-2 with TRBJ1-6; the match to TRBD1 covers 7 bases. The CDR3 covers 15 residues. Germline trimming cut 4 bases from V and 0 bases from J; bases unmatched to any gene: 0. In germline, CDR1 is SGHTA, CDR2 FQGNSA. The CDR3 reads CASSWDSSYNSPLHF. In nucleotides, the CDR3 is TGTGCCAGCAGCTGGGACAGCTCCTATAATTCACCCCTCCACTTT. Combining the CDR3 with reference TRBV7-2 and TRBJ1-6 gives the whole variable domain GAGVSQSPSNKVTEKGKDVELRCDPISGHTALYWYRQSLGQGLEFLIYFQGNSAPDKSGLPSDRFSAERTGGSVSTLTIQRTQQEDSAVYLCASSWDSSYNSPLHFGNGTRLTVT.